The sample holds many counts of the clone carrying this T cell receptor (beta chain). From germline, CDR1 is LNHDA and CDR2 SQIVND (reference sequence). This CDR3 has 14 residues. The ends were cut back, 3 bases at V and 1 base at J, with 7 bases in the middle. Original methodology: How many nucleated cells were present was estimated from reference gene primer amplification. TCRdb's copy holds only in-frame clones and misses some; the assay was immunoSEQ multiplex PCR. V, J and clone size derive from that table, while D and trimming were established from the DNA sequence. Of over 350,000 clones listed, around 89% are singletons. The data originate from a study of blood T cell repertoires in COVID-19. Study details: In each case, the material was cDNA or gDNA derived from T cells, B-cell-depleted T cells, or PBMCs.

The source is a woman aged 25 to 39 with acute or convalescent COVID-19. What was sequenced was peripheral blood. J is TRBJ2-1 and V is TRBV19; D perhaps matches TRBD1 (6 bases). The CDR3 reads CASSIDRSYNEQFF. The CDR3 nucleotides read TGTGCCAGTAGTATCGACAGGTCCTACAATGAGCAGTTCTTC.